This record looks at one T cell receptor (beta chain) sequence and its context. Its target is not known. This sample is drawn from a study of tumor-infiltrating lymphocytes in localized non-small cell lung cancer. Findings and limits, study-wide: Only some patients had TCR sequencing, depending on available tissue. TCRbeta sequencing showed higher T cell infiltration in tumors than uninvolved lung.

Clones were read by immunoSEQ multiplex PCR, and TCRdb kept only the in-frame ones, dropping some. There are around 25,000 clones in the sample; just under 75% occur only once, and around 6% lies in the top ten. Trimming took 5 bases from V and 3 from J, leaving 7 bases between them. CDR1 DFQATT and CDR2 SNEGSKA come from the germline V gene (reference sequence). The CDR3 spans 11 residues. The sequencing input was lung tumor tissue. The sequence was collected from a human donor with non-small cell lung cancer. The V call is TRBV20-1, the J call TRBJ1-2; D is unclear. CDR3 sequence (DNA): TGCAGTGCTCCCTGGGACTATGGCTACACCTTC. Residues: CSAPWDYGYTF.